Listed below are T cell receptor beta chains from one sample, sequenced in a study of CD8+ T cells in alopecia areata. Sequenced by immunoSEQ multiplex PCR; TCRdb stores in-frame clones only, minus some. The repertoire consists of some 170,000 clones, with about 54% occurring once and the leading ten covering 16%. Sequences were derived from CD4+ T cells sorted from blood, sampled between weeks 55 and 70, from a patient treated with tofacitinib. Receptors originate from a human donor with alopecia areata. CDR3s include the opening cysteine and the closing phenylalanine or tryptophan. The order of the fields is J gene, V gene, clone size, CDR3 protein. The listing skips clone size in some rows; elsewhere it reads once, few, many or a size class.

J gene: TRBJ2-3
V gene: TRBV6-5
clone size: NA
CDR3 protein: CASSYSWEGRTHTQYF

J gene: TRBJ1-1
V gene: TRBV6-5
clone size: NA
CDR3 protein: CASSYGALQAEAFF

J gene: TRBJ2-7
V gene: TRBV18
clone size: few
CDR3 protein: CASSPAGVGYEQYF

J gene: TRBJ2-7
V gene: TRBV6-1
clone size: NA
CDR3 protein: CASSPGSYEQYF

J gene: TRBJ2-7
V gene: TRBV10-2
clone size: NA
CDR3 protein: CASSHGLDYEQYF

J gene: TRBJ2-5
V gene: TRBV2
clone size: NA
CDR3 protein: CASRTGVGETQYF

J gene: TRBJ2-7
V gene: TRBV30
clone size: few
CDR3 protein: CAWSVGTDVSEQYF

J gene: TRBJ2-2
V gene: TRBV14
clone size: NA
CDR3 protein: CASSRGGAGELFF

J gene: TRBJ2-2
V gene: TRBV6-5
clone size: NA
CDR3 protein: CASRTGTGELFF

J gene: TRBJ1-2
V gene: TRBV7-2
clone size: NA
CDR3 protein: CASSLGPGYTF

J gene: TRBJ1-2
V gene: TRBV7-2
clone size: NA
CDR3 protein: CASTAPGAVYGYTF

J gene: TRBJ2-3
V gene: TRBV4-2
clone size: few
CDR3 protein: CASSLGGEASTDTQYF

J gene: TRBJ2-7
V gene: TRBV5-1
clone size: few
CDR3 protein: CASSLIADSYEQYF

J gene: TRBJ2-6
V gene: TRBV30
clone size: NA
CDR3 protein: CAWDPGQGTYSGANVLTF

J gene: TRBJ2-6
V gene: TRBV23-1
clone size: NA
CDR3 protein: CASSGSRISGANVLTF

J gene: TRBJ2-3
V gene: TRBV5-6
clone size: once
CDR3 protein: CASSFGDTQYF

J gene: TRBJ2-5
V gene: TRBV10-3
clone size: NA
CDR3 protein: CAISEGQETQYF

J gene: TRBJ1-2
V gene: TRBV19
clone size: NA
CDR3 protein: CASSFLTENYGYTF

J gene: TRBJ2-7
V gene: TRBV29-1
clone size: NA
CDR3 protein: CSVEVDRVGQYF

J gene: TRBJ2-3
V gene: TRBV4-1
clone size: NA
CDR3 protein: CASSQPQRDTQYF

J gene: TRBJ1-6
V gene: TRBV30
clone size: NA
CDR3 protein: CASPGGSGNSPLHF

J gene: TRBJ2-1
V gene: TRBV2
clone size: NA
CDR3 protein: CASSEGPAGTWEQFF

J gene: TRBJ1-2
V gene: TRBV29-1
clone size: NA
CDR3 protein: CSVLEAYGYTF

J gene: TRBJ1-1
V gene: TRBV5-1
clone size: once
CDR3 protein: CASRYRTGNTEAFF

J gene: TRBJ1-5
V gene: TRBV5-1
clone size: NA
CDR3 protein: CASSLGTGSNQPQHF